This T cell receptor beta chain came from a study of shared clonotypes between healthy human individuals. Assay: immunoSEQ multiplex PCR; the TCRdb copy retains only in-frame clones and omits some. The data show more than 2 million clones, approximately 94% seen once. Trimming cost V 6 bases and J 1 base, with 13 bases left between them. The germline V gene has CDR1 MDHEN and CDR2 SYDVKM. This CDR3 spans 15 amino acids. The source material was naive CD4+ T cells sorted from blood. Subset of the sample: CD45RA+ positively selected. The sequence was collected from a man aged 18 to 29 in good health. This sequence joins TRBV28 and TRBJ2-1; D is tentatively TRBD1 or TRBD2 (5 bases each). The chain's CDR3 is CASSPSRGSYNEQFF. Here the CDR3 DNA reads TGTGCCAGCAGCCCTTCGAGGGGATCCTACAATGAGCAGTTCTTC.